Listed here are 17 T cell receptor beta chains from one sample, sequenced in a study of shared clonotypes between healthy human individuals. Libraries were prepared by immunoSEQ multiplex PCR; TCRdb keeps only in-frame clonotypes and omits some of them. The sample carries 950,000 to 1,300,000 clones, around 76% recorded once. Sequencing input: memory CD4+ T cells sorted from blood. Subset reported: CD45RA-negative fraction. These receptors came from a man between 18 and 29 years old in good health.

In this sample, this clone turned up many times. The chain uses TRBV15 and TRBJ1-2; D gene uncertain. Per the germline V gene, CDR1 is LNHNV and CDR2 is YYDKDF (reference sequence). The V gene lost 0 bases and the J gene lost 6 bases, with 23 bases spanning the gap. CDR3 size: 18 residues. CDR3 DNA: TGTGCCACCAGCAGAGACCGATCCCGGGGAGGGTACAGCCATGGCTACACCTTC. Encoded protein: CATSRDRSRGGYSHGYTF.

The chain has TRBV19 and TRBJ2-1, with 9 bases matching TRBD2. Germline CDR1 LNHDA, CDR2 SQIVND (reference sequence). CDR3 length equals 17 residues. Trimming removed 3 bases from V and 3 bases from J; junction bases left unmatched: 9. The CDR3 nucleotides read TGTGCCAGTAGTATTCCCACGACTAGCGGATACTACAATGAGCAGTTCTTC. It codes for CASSIPTTSGYYNEQFF.

J is TRBJ2-2 and V is TRBV10-1, with 8 bases identical to TRBD2. The J segment lost 5 bases and the V segment lost 5 bases, leaving 7 bases of the junction unmatched. Germline lookup yields CDR1 WNHNN and CDR2 SYGVQD (reference sequence). This CDR3 comprises 15 residues. The CDR3 reads CASSSGGAPTGELFF. CDR3 DNA sequence: TGCGCCAGCAGTAGCGGGGGAGCTCCTACCGGGGAGCTGTTTTTT.

The rearrangement joins TRBV28 to TRBJ1-6; TRBD1 might be the D (6 bases). This CDR3 spans 15 amino acids. The germline gives CDR1 MDHEN, CDR2 SYDVKM. V lost 6 bases and J lost 6, with 15 bases in between. The CDR3 DNA reads as TGTGCCAGCAGCCGAGGGGGGCCTATTAATTCACCCCTCCACTTT. Protein: CASSRGGPINSPLHF. Full variable domain (outside the CDR3, taken from reference TRBV28 and TRBJ1-6): DVKVTQSSRYLVKRTGEKVFLECVQDMDHENMFWYRQDPGLGLRLIYFSYDVKMKEKGDIPEGYSVSREKKERFSLILESASTNQTSMYLCASSRGGPINSPLHFGNGTRLTVT.

The gene calls are TRBV6-6 and TRBJ1-5, with D uncertain. The V end lost 6 bases, the J end lost 7 bases, and 7 bases lay between the germline ends. The germline V gene has CDR1 MNHNY and CDR2 SVGAGI (reference sequence). The CDR3 covers 11 residues. CDR3 coding DNA: TGTGCCAGCAGGCAAAAACAGCCCCAGCATTTT. As protein: CASRQKQPQHF.

The rearrangement joins TRBV2 to TRBJ2-2; tentatively, D is TRBD2 (6 bases). CDR1 is SNHLY, CDR2 FYNNEI, per germline. V was shortened by 5 bases and J by 5 bases, with 9 bases between the two germline ends. This CDR3 is 13 amino acids long. The CDR3 region has the DNA TGTGCCAGCAGTAGGGACTTGACCGGGGAGCTGTTTTTT. This translates into CASSRDLTGELFF.

The J gene is TRBJ1-2, the V gene TRBV5-1; a possible D gene is TRBD1 (5 bases). The CDR3 has 12 amino acids. Germline V gene sequence: CDR1 SGHRS, CDR2 YFSETQ. Deletions cut 4 bases from V and 5 bases from J, with 9 bases between. CDR3 bases: TGCGCCAGCAGCACGGACACTTATGGCTACACCTTC. Amino acids: CASSTDTYGYTF. The variable domain in full, completed from reference TRBV5-1 and TRBJ1-2, reads KAGVTQTPRYLIKTRGQQVTLSCSPISGHRSVSWYQQTPGQGLQFLFEYFSETQRNKGNFPGRFSGRQFSNSRSEMNVSTLELGDSALYLCASSTDTYGYTFGSGTRLTVV.

The chain has TRBV5-6 and TRBJ1-6, with D possibly being TRBD1 (5 bases). Germline V CDR1 and CDR2: SGHDT, YYEEEE. V was shortened by 7 bases and J by 4 bases, with 12 bases between the two germline ends. CDR3 length: 14 residues. The CDR3 here is CASGGGVYNSPLHF. In nucleotides, the CDR3 is TGTGCCAGCGGTGGGGGGGTGTATAATTCACCCCTCCACTTT.

This chain joins TRBV5-1 and TRBJ2-5; D not certain. Germline CDR1 is SGHRS and CDR2 is YFSETQ. V lost 4 bases, J lost 3 bases, and 13 bases lay in between. The CDR3 covers 14 residues. The CDR3 here is CASSAALVEETQYF. CDR3 nucleotide sequence: TGCGCCAGCAGCGCCGCACTGGTGGAAGAGACCCAGTACTTC.

The chain carries TRBV28 and TRBJ2-1, with a possible D match to TRBD2 (7 bases). CDR3 size: 13 residues. Germline V gene data show CDR1 as MDHEN and CDR2 as SYDVKM. Between the trimmed V and J ends, which lost 7 bases and 5 bases, there was a span of 12 bases. The CDR3 DNA reads as TGTGCCAGCACCCCCGGGGGGCACAATGAGCAGTTCTTC. Protein: CASTPGGHNEQFF.

The chain joins TRBV6-5 to TRBJ1-5, with 10 positions matching TRBD1. CDR1 is MNHEY and CDR2 is SVGAGI in the germline V gene. The V and J ends lost 8 bases and 2 bases, in that order; junction bases with no gene match: 3. This CDR3 has 14 amino acids. CDR3 DNA sequence: TGTGCCAGCGCCGGGACAGGGGGCAATCAGCCCCAGCATTTT. Translation gives CASAGTGGNQPQHF.

This sequence joins TRBV5-4 and TRBJ2-1; the D is unclear. This CDR3 has 13 amino acids. Germline assignment: CDR1 SGHNT and CDR2 YYREEE (reference sequence). Trimming left V 2 bases short and J 5 bases short, with 8 bases between. The CDR3 DNA reads as TGTGCCAGCAGCTTTCAGCGTAACAATGAGCAGTTCTTC. It specifies CASSFQRNNEQFF.

The V gene is TRBV6-1, the J gene TRBJ2-4, with D uncertain. V was cut by 7 bases and J by 0 bases, with 10 bases left in between. The V gene's germline CDR1 is MNHNS and CDR2 SASEGT. This CDR3 is built from 14 residues. CDR3 sequence: CASKKTEAKNIQYF. CDR3 sequence (DNA): TGTGCCAGCAAGAAGACCGAAGCCAAAAACATTCAGTACTTC.

V usage is TRBV7-2 and J usage is TRBJ1-5; 7 bases are a match to TRBD1. The CDR3 is made up of 14 amino acids. The trim removed 8 bases at V and 5 bases at J, leaving 9 bases unmatched. From germline, CDR1 is SGHTA and CDR2 FQGNSA. The CDR3 here is CASQTRTGHQPQHF. The DNA of the CDR3 is TGTGCCAGCCAGACCAGGACAGGCCATCAGCCCCAGCATTTT.

The chain has TRBV7-2 and TRBJ2-5, with D possibly matching TRBD1 (8 bases). There are 16 residues in the CDR3. Germline values: CDR1 SGHTA, CDR2 FQGNSA. The germline V and J ends were trimmed by 6 bases and 1 base, with 18 bases remaining between them. This CDR3 reads CASRSNRGGGQETQYF. Written as DNA, the CDR3 is TGTGCCAGCAGATCTAACAGGGGGGGAGGCCAAGAGACCCAGTACTTC.

The chain recombines TRBV5-6 with TRBJ1-1, with no clear D. V was clipped by 4 bases and J by 1 base, with 14 bases between them. The V gene's germline CDR1 is SGHDT and CDR2 YYEEEE. The CDR3 has 15 amino acids. The CDR3 sequence is CASSGLAAGNTEAFF. CDR3 DNA sequence: TGTGCCAGCAGCGGGTTGGCCGCCGGGAACACTGAAGCTTTCTTT.

The chain combines TRBV6-5 with TRBJ2-2; tentatively, D is TRBD2 (5 bases). Trimming cost V 5 bases and J 2 bases, with 12 bases left between them. The CDR3 runs 15 residues. Germline V CDR1 and CDR2: MNHEY, SVGAGI. CDR3 DNA sequence: TGTGCCAGCAGTCCCATCGGAGGAAACACCGGGGAGCTGTTTTTT. Translated: CASSPIGGNTGELFF.